These T cell receptor beta chains were read from a single sample in a study of T cells in Graves' hyperthyroidism and ophthalmopathy. TCRdb used MiXCR to reprocess the multiplex PCR reads, holding one entry per CDR3 protein. The data show about 700,000 distinct CDR3 sequences, 14% seen once. The material sequenced was blood. These receptors were obtained from a woman younger than 30 with Graves' hyperthyroidism. Both conserved end residues are part of each CDR3. D genes are given only for firm matches. Size values are once, few and many counts, or a class for expanded clones, and some rows have none.

v_call: TRBV12-3/TRBV12-4
d_call: TRBD1
j_call: TRBJ1-1
clone_size: many
cdr3_aa: CASTPDRENTEAFF
cdr3_nt: TGTGCCAGCACCCCGGACAGGGAAAACACTGAAGCTTTCTTT

v_call: TRBV28
d_call: TRBD2
j_call: TRBJ2-1
clone_size: .
cdr3_aa: CASSSTSGLGYNEQFF
cdr3_nt: TGTGCCAGCAGCTCGACTAGCGGGCTGGGATACAATGAGCAGTTCTTC

v_call: TRBV20-1
d_call: .
j_call: TRBJ2-1
clone_size: many
cdr3_aa: CSAPTLGGNEQFF
cdr3_nt: TGCAGTGCTCCGACCTTAGGGGGGAATGAGCAGTTCTTC

v_call: TRBV20-1
d_call: .
j_call: TRBJ1-3
clone_size: many
cdr3_aa: CSAREGSSGNTIYF
cdr3_nt: TGCAGTGCTCGAGAGGGGAGCTCTGGAAACACCATATATTTT

v_call: TRBV27
d_call: .
j_call: TRBJ1-2
clone_size: .
cdr3_aa: CASKGYGSGYTF
cdr3_nt: TGTGCCAGCAAAGGGTATGGGAGTGGCTACACCTTC

v_call: TRBV6-1
d_call: .
j_call: TRBJ2-1
clone_size: few
cdr3_aa: CASSTLSGNEQFF
cdr3_nt: TGTGCCAGCAGTACCCTTAGCGGAAATGAGCAGTTCTTC

v_call: TRBV6-1
d_call: TRBD1
j_call: TRBJ1-5
clone_size: .
cdr3_aa: CASRTRDRGLQPQHF
cdr3_nt: TGTGCCAGCAGAACCCGGGACAGGGGGCTTCAGCCCCAGCATTTT

v_call: TRBV29-1
d_call: TRBD1
j_call: TRBJ1-2
clone_size: .
cdr3_aa: CSVSGQGARGYTF
cdr3_nt: TGCAGCGTCTCGGGACAGGGGGCGAGGGGCTACACCTTC

v_call: TRBV19
d_call: .
j_call: TRBJ2-4
clone_size: few
cdr3_aa: CASSSTHQLAKNIQYF
cdr3_nt: TGTGCCAGTAGTAGTACCCACCAGCTAGCCAAAAACATTCAGTACTTC

v_call: TRBV14
d_call: .
j_call: TRBJ1-3
clone_size: .
cdr3_aa: CASSKGGSWFGNTIYF
cdr3_nt: TGTGCCAGCAGCAAGGGGGGCAGTTGGTTCGGAAACACCATATATTTT

v_call: TRBV6-2/TRBV6-3
d_call: .
j_call: TRBJ2-2
clone_size: .
cdr3_aa: CASSYPDTLNTGELFF
cdr3_nt: TGTGCCAGCAGTTACCCTGACACGCTAAACACCGGGGAGCTGTTTTTT

v_call: TRBV7-8
d_call: TRBD1
j_call: TRBJ1-2
clone_size: many
cdr3_aa: CASRRQGSMGGYTF
cdr3_nt: TGTGCCAGCAGACGACAGGGGTCGATGGGGGGCTACACCTTC

v_call: TRBV30
d_call: TRBD1
j_call: TRBJ1-5
clone_size: many
cdr3_aa: CAWSRDSYSNQPQHF
cdr3_nt: TGTGCCTGGAGTAGGGACAGCTATAGCAATCAGCCCCAGCATTTT

v_call: TRBV5-4
d_call: .
j_call: TRBJ2-2
clone_size: .
cdr3_aa: CAAGQMNTGELFF
cdr3_nt: TGTGCCGCGGGACAGATGAACACCGGGGAGCTGTTTTTT

v_call: TRBV11-2
d_call: .
j_call: TRBJ2-3
clone_size: many
cdr3_aa: CASSSLRDKADTQYF
cdr3_nt: TGTGCCAGCAGCTCACTTCGGGACAAGGCAGATACGCAGTATTTT

v_call: TRBV11-2
d_call: .
j_call: TRBJ2-1
clone_size: many
cdr3_aa: CASTEDYYNEQFF
cdr3_nt: TGTGCCAGCACAGAGGACTACTACAATGAGCAGTTCTTC

v_call: TRBV11-2
d_call: .
j_call: TRBJ2-1
clone_size: many
cdr3_aa: CASGRNDNEQFF
cdr3_nt: TGTGCCAGCGGGCGGAACGACAATGAGCAGTTCTTC

v_call: TRBV13
d_call: .
j_call: TRBJ1-5
clone_size: .
cdr3_aa: CASSLRAGRNQPQHF
cdr3_nt: TGTGCCAGCAGCTTAAGAGCAGGGCGAAATCAGCCCCAGCATTTT

v_call: TRBV9
d_call: .
j_call: TRBJ2-5
clone_size: .
cdr3_aa: CASSASRTTQETQYF
cdr3_nt: TGTGCCAGCAGCGCCTCAAGGACTACCCAAGAGACCCAGTACTTC

v_call: TRBV7-2
d_call: TRBD2
j_call: TRBJ2-1
clone_size: many
cdr3_aa: CASSLEASGRFEQFF
cdr3_nt: TGTGCCAGCAGCTTAGAGGCTAGCGGGAGGTTCGAGCAGTTCTTC

v_call: TRBV28
d_call: TRBD1
j_call: TRBJ1-2
clone_size: many
cdr3_aa: CASSLVSRDRANYGYTF
cdr3_nt: TGTGCCAGCAGTTTAGTTTCCCGGGACAGAGCTAACTATGGCTACACCTTC

v_call: TRBV28
d_call: .
j_call: TRBJ2-1
clone_size: few
cdr3_aa: CASSTLGPAYNEQFF
cdr3_nt: TGTGCCAGCAGTACCCTCGGACCCGCCTACAATGAGCAGTTCTTC

v_call: TRBV6-1
d_call: TRBD1
j_call: TRBJ1-2
clone_size: .
cdr3_aa: CASSERQGASGYTF
cdr3_nt: TGTGCCAGCAGTGAGCGACAGGGGGCGAGCGGCTACACCTTC

v_call: TRBV20-1
d_call: TRBD1
j_call: TRBJ2-5
clone_size: .
cdr3_aa: CSAPPPDRGPGETQYF
cdr3_nt: TGCAGTGCCCCTCCCCCCGACAGGGGCCCTGGGGAGACCCAGTACTTC

v_call: TRBV7-8
d_call: .
j_call: TRBJ2-1
clone_size: many
cdr3_aa: CASSHVQTKGNEQFF
cdr3_nt: TGTGCCAGCAGTCACGTACAGACAAAAGGCAATGAGCAGTTCTTC

v_call: TRBV29-1
d_call: .
j_call: TRBJ2-1
clone_size: many
cdr3_aa: CSVAGFTSDPNEQFF
cdr3_nt: TGCAGCGTTGCGGGGTTTACCTCCGACCCCAATGAGCAGTTCTTC

v_call: TRBV5-1
d_call: .
j_call: TRBJ2-7
clone_size: many
cdr3_aa: CASSYSTERPTYEQYF
cdr3_nt: TGCGCCAGCAGCTACTCGACGGAGCGGCCAACCTACGAGCAGTACTTC